Presented here are 6 T cell receptor beta chains from one specimen sequenced in a study of blood T cell repertoires in COVID-19. Clones were read by immunoSEQ multiplex PCR, and TCRdb kept only the in-frame ones, dropping some. The repertoire has roughly 17,000 clones, over 75% of them found once; the top ten carry about 16%. The specimen was peripheral blood. The receptors come from a human donor with active COVID-19. The donor label of this sample is uncertain.

This clone was recorded only once. The gene calls are TRBV7-2 and TRBJ2-5; 7 nucleotides align to TRBD2. CDR3 length: 15 amino acids. V trimming: 0 bases; J trimming: 1 base; junction bases outside the gene matches: 2. The germline gives CDR1 SGHTA, CDR2 FQGNSA. CDR3: CASSLAGTTQETQYF. DNA of the CDR3: TGTGCCAGCAGCTTAGCCGGGACTACCCAAGAGACCCAGTACTTC. Filled out from reference TRBV7-2 and TRBJ2-5, the complete variable domain reads GAGVSQSPSNKVTEKGKDVELRCDPISGHTALYWYRQSLGQGLEFLIYFQGNSAPDKSGLPSDRFSAERTGGSVSTLTIQRTQQEDSAVYLCASSLAGTTQETQYFGPGTRLLVL.

The chain carries TRBV19 and TRBJ1-1, with TRBD1 as a possible D gene (5 bases). This CDR3 spans 14 amino acids. Looked up from germline, CDR1 is LNHDA and CDR2 is SQIVND (reference sequence). V was pared by 7 bases and J by 3 bases, with 15 bases between. The CDR3 DNA is TGTGCCAGTAACCTCCAGGGATTATACACTGAAGCTTTCTTT. Translation: CASNLQGLYTEAFF. Filled out from reference TRBV19 and TRBJ1-1, the complete variable domain reads DGGITQSPKYLFRKEGQNVTLSCEQNLNHDAMYWYRQDPGQGLRLIYYSQIVNDFQKGDIAEGYSVSREKKESFPLTVTSAQKNPTAFYLCASNLQGLYTEAFFGQGTRLTVV.

For the CDR3, the DNA is TGTGCCAGCAGGCCCGGGGATACGTATGGCTACACCTTC. This translates into CASRPGDTYGYTF. The chain has TRBV12-3 or TRBV12-4 and TRBJ1-2; D not resolved. The germline V and J ends were trimmed by 6 bases and 5 bases, with 13 bases remaining between them. This CDR3 spans 13 amino acids.

This chain joins TRBV4-3 and TRBJ1-4, with 7 nucleotides matching TRBD1. The CDR3 spans 15 residues. With 0 bases clipped from V and 7 bases from J, the junction kept 5 bases outside the gene matches. CDR1 and CDR2 from the germline V gene are LGHNA and YSLEER. Here the CDR3 DNA reads TGCGCCAGCAGCCAAGATAGCCAGGGGGGTGAAAAACTGTTTTTT. This codes for CASSQDSQGGEKLFF.

The chain joins TRBV5-1 to TRBJ2-1; 8 bases are a match to TRBD1. The CDR3 loop spans 16 amino acids. The trim removed 1 base at V and 4 bases at J, leaving 7 bases unmatched. CDR1 SGHRS and CDR2 YFSETQ come from the germline V gene. CDR3 in DNA: TGCGCCAGCAGCTTGATTGGACAGGGCAGATACAATGAGCAGTTCTTC. This encodes CASSLIGQGRYNEQFF. Filled out from reference TRBV5-1 and TRBJ2-1, the complete variable domain reads KAGVTQTPRYLIKTRGQQVTLSCSPISGHRSVSWYQQTPGQGLQFLFEYFSETQRNKGNFPGRFSGRQFSNSRSEMNVSTLELGDSALYLCASSLIGQGRYNEQFFGPGTRLTVL.

This rearrangement joins TRBV18 to TRBJ2-2; no clear D gene. The V end lost 4 bases, the J end lost 1 base, and 7 bases lay between the germline ends. Germline V gene lookup returns CDR1 KGHSH and CDR2 LQKENI. This CDR3 is built from 14 residues. For the CDR3, the DNA is TGTGCCAGCTCACGGTCCGGGAACACCGGGGAGCTGTTTTTT. Amino acids: CASSRSGNTGELFF. Based on the CDR3 plus reference TRBV18 and TRBJ2-2, the full variable domain is NAGVMQNPRHLVRRRGQEARLRCSPMKGHSHVYWYRQLPEEGLKFMVYLQKENIIDESGMPKERFSAEFPKEGPSILRIQQVVRGDSAAYFCASSRSGNTGELFFGEGSRLTVL.